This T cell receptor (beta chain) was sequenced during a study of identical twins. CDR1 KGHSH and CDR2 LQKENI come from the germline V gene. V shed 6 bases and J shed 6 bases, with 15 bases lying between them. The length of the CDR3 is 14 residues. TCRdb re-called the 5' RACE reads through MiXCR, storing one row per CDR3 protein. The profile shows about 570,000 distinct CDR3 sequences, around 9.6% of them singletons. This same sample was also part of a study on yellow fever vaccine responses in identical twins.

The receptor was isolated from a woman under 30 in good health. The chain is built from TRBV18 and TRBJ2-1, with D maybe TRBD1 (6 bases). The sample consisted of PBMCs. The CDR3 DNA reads TGTGCCAGCTCCCTTAGGGACATGGTCAATGAGCAGTTCTTC. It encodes CASSLRDMVNEQFF.